Shown below are 26 T cell receptor beta chains from a single sample sequenced in a study of shared clonotypes between healthy human individuals. Some clones are missing from TCRdb's copy, which holds only in-frame ones; the method was immunoSEQ multiplex PCR. Of about 2,500,000 clones in the sample, around 94% are singletons; the top ten hold under 0.15%. Sequencing used naive CD4+ T cells sorted from blood. Subset: CD45RA+ positively selected. These TCRs come from a young man in good health.

This clone appeared once. For the CDR3, the DNA is TGTGCCAGCAGTGCGAAGGGCACAGATACGCAGTATTTT. This sequence encodes CASSAKGTDTQYF. The chain recombines TRBV6-4 with TRBJ2-3, with no clear D. This CDR3 is built from 13 residues. Germline V gene sequence: CDR1 MRHNA, CDR2 SNTAGT. V was clipped by 4 bases and J by 1 base, with 6 bases between them.

This clone was found once. Here the CDR3 DNA reads TGTGCCAGCAGCAAGGGGGACAGGGGGGTCAATAGCAATCAGCCCCAGCATTTT. This sequence encodes CASSKGDRGVNSNQPQHF. The chain carries TRBV5-8 and TRBJ1-5, with 11 bases identical to TRBD1. Germline CDR1 reads SGHTS; CDR2 reads YDEGEE. The junction had 9 bases not matched to a gene; V was cut back by 4 bases and J by 0 bases. The CDR3 consists of 18 residues.

V is TRBV7-9 and J is TRBJ1-3, with TRBD1 as a possible D gene (5 bases). Trimming took 11 bases from V and 0 from J, leaving 11 bases between them. The CDR3 contains 13 residues. CDR1 is SEHNR and CDR2 is FQNEAQ in the germline V gene (reference sequence). The DNA for the CDR3 is TGTGCCTTGGGGGTTTACTCTGGAAACACCATATATTTT. Amino acid sequence: CALGVYSGNTIYF.

This clone showed up just a few times. The chain recombines TRBV19 with TRBJ1-3; D not certain. Germline-derived CDR1 and CDR2 are LNHDA and SQIVND (reference sequence). The V end was cut by 7 bases, the J end by 0 bases, with 4 bases between. The length of the CDR3 is 12 residues. CDR3 sequence reads: CASKNSGNTIYF. Here the CDR3 DNA reads TGTGCCAGTAAGAACTCTGGAAACACCATATATTTT.

The rearrangement uses TRBV9 and TRBJ1-1; D possibly corresponds to TRBD1 (5 bases). The germline CDR1 and CDR2 sequences are SGDLS and YYNGEE. Trimming removed 3 bases at V and 0 bases at J, with 12 bases between. The CDR3 is made up of 15 amino acids. The CDR3 protein is CASSEGGALNTEAFF. The DNA for the CDR3 is TGTGCCAGCAGCGAGGGCGGGGCTCTGAACACTGAAGCTTTCTTT.

The chain joins TRBV19 to TRBJ2-5; D could derive from TRBD1 or TRBD2 (5 bases each). Germline loops: CDR1 LNHDA, CDR2 SQIVND (reference sequence). V was shortened by 3 bases and J by 1 base, with 15 bases between the two germline ends. The CDR3 covers 16 residues. The CDR3 nucleotides are TGTGCCAGTAGTATCAATGGGATCGGGACCCAAGAGACCCAGTACTTC. Translated, it gives CASSINGIGTQETQYF. The whole variable domain, remainder taken from reference TRBV19 and TRBJ2-5, is DGGITQSPKYLFRKEGQNVTLSCEQNLNHDAMYWYRQDPGQGLRLIYYSQIVNDFQKGDIAEGYSVSREKKESFPLTVTSAQKNPTAFYLCASSINGIGTQETQYFGPGTRLLVL.

The chain has TRBV5-1 and TRBJ2-5, with 11 bases aligning to TRBD2. CDR1 and CDR2 from the germline V gene are SGHRS and YFSETQ. The CDR3 spans 16 residues. J gave up 1 base and V 4 bases, and 6 bases lay outside the gene matches. In DNA form, the CDR3 reads TGCGCCAGCAGCGAAAGTAGCGGGAGGGCCCAAGAGACCCAGTACTTC. Amino acids: CASSESSGRAQETQYF.

The chain employs TRBV10-3 and TRBJ2-3; D perhaps matches TRBD1 (5 bases). The germline CDR1 and CDR2 sequences are ENHRY and SYGVKD. The CDR3 is made up of 15 amino acids. The V and J ends lost 4 bases and 3 bases respectively, with 14 bases between them. The CDR3 spells CAISGGGERTDTQYF. CDR3 in DNA: TGTGCCATCAGTGGGGGCGGAGAGAGAACAGATACGCAGTATTTT.

With regard to this clone: The sample carries other DNA sequences with the same CDR3. The CDR3 sequence is CASSPGQGSYGYTF. CDR3 sequence (DNA): TGTGCCAGCAGCCCAGGACAGGGTAGCTATGGCTACACCTTC. The chain employs TRBV6-4 and TRBJ1-2, with 8 positions matching TRBD1. The CDR3 has 14 residues. After removal of 6 bases from V and 4 bases from J, the junction contained 7 bases not matched to a gene. The germline CDR1 and CDR2 sequences are MRHNA and SNTAGT.

The gene calls are TRBV27 and TRBJ2-7; TRBD1 aligns across 8 bases. Germline V gene sequence: CDR1 MNHEY, CDR2 SMNVEV (reference sequence). J lost 5 bases, V lost 5 bases, and 8 bases had no gene match. There are 14 residues in the CDR3. CDR3 amino acids: CASSLSQGANEQYF. The CDR3 DNA reads as TGTGCCAGCAGTCTCTCGCAGGGGGCGAACGAGCAGTACTTC.

The V and J genes are TRBV19 and TRBJ2-7; the D call may be TRBD1 or TRBD2 (6 bases each). Trimming removed 0 bases at V and 3 bases at J, with 12 bases between. The CDR3 runs to 15 residues. The germline gives CDR1 LNHDA, CDR2 SQIVND (reference sequence). CDR3 region: CASSIEPGEVYEQYF. CDR3 coding DNA: TGTGCCAGTAGTATAGAGCCAGGGGAGGTCTACGAGCAGTACTTC.

CDR3 sequence reads: CAIKAGNTEAFF. The CDR3, as DNA: TGTGCCATCAAGGCAGGGAACACTGAAGCTTTCTTT. V usage is TRBV10-3 and J usage is TRBJ1-1; D gene uncertain. The CDR3 runs to 12 residues. The germline gives CDR1 ENHRY, CDR2 SYGVKD. The V end lost 7 bases, the J end lost 1 base, and 7 bases lay between the germline ends.

This rearrangement joins TRBV30 to TRBJ2-2, with D tentatively TRBD1 (6 bases). Germline-derived CDR1 and CDR2 are GTSNPN and SVGIG (reference sequence). V shed 2 bases and J shed 3 bases, with 13 bases lying between them. The CDR3 loop spans 15 amino acids. CDR3 nucleotides: TGTGCCTGGAGTTCGGGACAATTAGACACCGGGGAGCTGTTTTTT. This encodes CAWSSGQLDTGELFF.

The chain is built from TRBV30 and TRBJ2-7, with 11 nucleotides matching TRBD2. The CDR3 is 15 residues long. CDR1 GTSNPN and CDR2 SVGIG come from the germline V gene (reference sequence). The junction had 3 bases not matched to a gene; V was cut back by 2 bases and J by 0 bases. The CDR3 protein is CAWSMTSGISYEQYF. CDR3 coding DNA: TGTGCCTGGAGTATGACTAGCGGGATCTCCTACGAGCAGTACTTC.

The rearrangement uses TRBV5-1 and TRBJ1-1, with D perhaps TRBD1 (6 bases). V was clipped by 4 bases and J by 3 bases, with 19 bases between them. Per germline, CDR1 SGHRS and CDR2 YFSETQ. The length of the CDR3 is 16 residues. The CDR3 coding sequence is TGCGCCAGCAGCGAACTTGGCAGGGGTCTCGACACTGAAGCTTTCTTT. It specifies CASSELGRGLDTEAFF.

The chain carries TRBV19 and TRBJ2-3, with 8 positions matching TRBD1. Germline V CDR1 and CDR2: LNHDA, SQIVND (reference sequence). The trim removed 8 bases at V and 3 bases at J, leaving 13 bases unmatched. This CDR3 spans 16 amino acids. The CDR3 region is CASRDRSQGRTDTQYF. CDR3 in DNA: TGTGCCAGTCGGGACAGGTCGCAGGGGAGAACAGATACGCAGTATTTT.

J is TRBJ2-3 and V is TRBV5-4; D is unresolved. There are 14 residues in the CDR3. V shed 4 bases and J shed 0 bases, with 9 bases lying between them. Germline lookup yields CDR1 SGHNT and CDR2 YYREEE (reference sequence). CDR3: CASSPVTSTDTQYF. The CDR3, as DNA: TGTGCCAGCAGCCCCGTAACTAGCACAGATACGCAGTATTTT.

This clone was picked up a small number of times. The V call is TRBV29-1, the J call TRBJ2-1; 8 bases are a match to TRBD1. Looked up from germline, CDR1 is SQVTM and CDR2 is ANQGSEA. V was clipped by 8 bases and J by 8 bases; unmatched bases: 8. CDR3 size: 12 residues. The CDR3 DNA is TGCAGCTCCCGGACAGGGATCGATGAGCAGTTCTTC. Protein product: CSSRTGIDEQFF.

As regards this clone: Other nucleotide sequences in the sample specify the same CDR3. The chain employs TRBV29-1 and TRBJ1-4; no reliable D call. The germline V gene has CDR1 SQVTM and CDR2 ANQGSEA. The length of the CDR3 is 14 residues. Deletions cut 4 bases from V and 0 bases from J, with 9 bases between. CDR3 sequence reads: CSVAPGTTNEKLFF. CDR3 DNA: TGCAGCGTTGCGCCCGGAACAACTAATGAAAAACTGTTTTTT.

The chain joins TRBV7-9 to TRBJ2-2, with D perhaps matching TRBD1 (6 bases). CDR3 size: 15 residues. Per the germline V gene, CDR1 is SEHNR and CDR2 is FQNEAQ (reference sequence). V lost 3 bases to trimming and J lost 4 bases, with 12 bases between them. The CDR3, as DNA: TGTGCCAGCAGCTTCGGGGCAGGGGCCACCGGGGAGCTGTTTTTT. It encodes CASSFGAGATGELFF.

The chain employs TRBV18 and TRBJ2-2; either TRBD1 or TRBD2 may fit D (6 bases each). This CDR3 is built from 16 residues. V was trimmed by 1 base and J by 0 bases, leaving 9 bases between them. The germline gives CDR1 KGHSH, CDR2 LQKENI. Here the CDR3 reads CASSPQGGTNTGELFF. CDR3 coding DNA: TGTGCCAGCTCACCACAGGGGGGCACGAACACCGGGGAGCTGTTTTTT.

This clone was seen only once. The CDR3 here is CASSALRGGETQYF. CDR3 bases: TGTGCCAGCAGTGCCCTCAGGGGGGGAGAGACCCAGTACTTC. The chain is built from TRBV27 and TRBJ2-5; either TRBD1 or TRBD2 may fit D (7 bases each). The V gene's germline CDR1 is MNHEY and CDR2 SMNVEV (reference sequence). The CDR3 contains 14 residues. Trimming removed 5 bases from V and 4 bases from J, with 14 bases in between.

The genes are TRBV18 and TRBJ1-3, with a weak D call TRBD1 (6 bases). The length of the CDR3 is 14 residues. The V and J ends lost 6 bases and 2 bases respectively, with 11 bases between them. Germline CDR1 KGHSH, CDR2 LQKENI. The CDR3 DNA follows: TGTGCCAGCTCTTCCAGGGGAGCTGGAAACACCATATATTTT. As protein: CASSSRGAGNTIYF.

This clone was counted only a few times. This chain joins TRBV4-1 and TRBJ1-5; TRBD1 might be the D (5 bases). Germline V CDR1 and CDR2: MGHRA, YSYEKL. CDR3 length equals 16 residues. V lost 4 bases, J lost 9 bases, and 22 bases lay in between. In nucleotides, the CDR3 is TGCGCCAGCAGCCGAAGCCTCGATACGTGGGGCGGGCCCCAGCATTTT. Its protein is CASSRSLDTWGGPQHF.

This clone was found once. The rearrangement links TRBV27 to TRBJ2-5; 8 bases fit TRBD1. From germline, CDR1 is MNHEY and CDR2 SMNVEV (reference sequence). V trimming: 5 bases; J trimming: 3 bases; junction bases outside the gene matches: 2. The CDR3 spans 13 residues. The CDR3 here is CASSQDREETQYF. The CDR3 DNA is TGTGCCAGCAGTCAGGACAGGGAAGAGACCCAGTACTTC.

Note on this clone: One end of the junction does not line up with germline, which may come from a read error. The chain has TRBV28 and TRBJ1-1, with 7 bases that match TRBD1. The CDR3 length is 12 residues. Looked up from germline, CDR1 is MDHEN and CDR2 is SYDVKM. CDR3 protein: CASSFPDRAVRF. CDR3 DNA sequence: TGTGCCAGCAGTTTCCCAGACAGGGCGGTTCGGTTT.